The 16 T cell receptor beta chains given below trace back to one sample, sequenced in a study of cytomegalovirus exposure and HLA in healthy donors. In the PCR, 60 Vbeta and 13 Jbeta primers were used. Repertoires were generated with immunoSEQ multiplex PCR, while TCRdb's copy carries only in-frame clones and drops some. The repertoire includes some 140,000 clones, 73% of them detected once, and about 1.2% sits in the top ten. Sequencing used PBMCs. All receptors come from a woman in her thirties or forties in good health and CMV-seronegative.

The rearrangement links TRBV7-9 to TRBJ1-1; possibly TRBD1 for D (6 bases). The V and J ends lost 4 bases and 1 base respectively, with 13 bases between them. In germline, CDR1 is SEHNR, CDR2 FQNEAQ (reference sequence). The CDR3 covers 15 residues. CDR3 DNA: TGTGCCAGCAGCTACTCGGACAGCGGGAACACTGAAGCTTTCTTT. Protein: CASSYSDSGNTEAFF.

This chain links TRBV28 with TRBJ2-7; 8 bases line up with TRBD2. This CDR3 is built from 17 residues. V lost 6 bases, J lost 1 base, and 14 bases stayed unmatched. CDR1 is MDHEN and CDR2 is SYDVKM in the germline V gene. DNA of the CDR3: TGTGCCAGCAGCCTTCGCGGCGGGGGGCCTATATCCTACGAGCAGTACGTC. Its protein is CASSLRGGGPISYEQYV.

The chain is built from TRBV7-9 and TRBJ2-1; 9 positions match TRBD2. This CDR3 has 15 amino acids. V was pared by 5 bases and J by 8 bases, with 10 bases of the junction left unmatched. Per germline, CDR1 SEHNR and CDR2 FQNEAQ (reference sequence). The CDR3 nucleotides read TGTGCCAGCAGCCCGCGGGGGGGCCTAGTAGATGAGCAGTTCTTC. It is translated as CASSPRGGLVDEQFF.

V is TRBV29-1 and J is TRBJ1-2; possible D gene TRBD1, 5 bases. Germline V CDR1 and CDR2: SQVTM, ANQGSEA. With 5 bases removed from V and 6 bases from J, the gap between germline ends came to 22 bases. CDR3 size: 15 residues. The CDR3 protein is CSVSPRIRVRDGYTF. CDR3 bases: TGCAGCGTTTCCCCAAGGATCAGGGTCCGGGATGGCTACACCTTC.

Here the CDR3 reads CASRDRIEGLNTEAFF. CDR3 sequence (DNA): TGCGCCAGCAGAGATAGAATTGAGGGCCTGAACACTGAAGCTTTCTTT. The chain carries TRBV5-1 and TRBJ1-1, with no clear D. The CDR3 extends over 16 amino acids. Germline CDR1 reads SGHRS; CDR2 reads YFSETQ. The germline V and J ends were trimmed by 5 bases and 0 bases, with 17 bases remaining between them.

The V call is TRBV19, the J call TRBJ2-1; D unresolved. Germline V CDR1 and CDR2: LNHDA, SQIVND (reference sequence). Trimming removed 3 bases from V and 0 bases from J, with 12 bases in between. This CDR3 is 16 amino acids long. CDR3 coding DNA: TGTGCCAGTAGTATGCGATACCCAAGCTCCTACAATGAGCAGTTCTTC. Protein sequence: CASSMRYPSSYNEQFF.

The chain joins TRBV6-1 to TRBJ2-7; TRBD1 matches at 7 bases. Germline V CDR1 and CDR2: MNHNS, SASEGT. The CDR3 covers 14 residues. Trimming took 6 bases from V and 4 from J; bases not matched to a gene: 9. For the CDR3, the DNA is TGTGCCAGCAGGACTTCTGCAGGGGGATACGAGCAGTACGTC. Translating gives CASRTSAGGYEQYV.

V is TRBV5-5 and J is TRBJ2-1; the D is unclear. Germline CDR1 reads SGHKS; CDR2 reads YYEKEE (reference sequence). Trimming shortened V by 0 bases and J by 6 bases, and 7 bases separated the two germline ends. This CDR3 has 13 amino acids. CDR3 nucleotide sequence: TGTGCCAGCAGCTTGGTCGTTCTCAATGAGCAGTTCTTC. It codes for CASSLVVLNEQFF.

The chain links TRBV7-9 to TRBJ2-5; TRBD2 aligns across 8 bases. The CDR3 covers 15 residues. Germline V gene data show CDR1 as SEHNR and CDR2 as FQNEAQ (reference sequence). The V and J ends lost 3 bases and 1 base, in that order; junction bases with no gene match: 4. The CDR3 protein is CASSFGRGAQETQYF. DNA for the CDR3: TGTGCCAGCAGCTTTGGGCGGGGGGCCCAAGAGACCCAGTACTTC.

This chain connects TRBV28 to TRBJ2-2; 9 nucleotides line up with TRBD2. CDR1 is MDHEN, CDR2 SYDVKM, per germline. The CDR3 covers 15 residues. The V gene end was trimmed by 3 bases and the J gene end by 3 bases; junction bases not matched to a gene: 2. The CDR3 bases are TGTGCCAGCAGTTTGACTAGCGGTCACACCGGGGAGCTGTTTTTT. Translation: CASSLTSGHTGELFF.

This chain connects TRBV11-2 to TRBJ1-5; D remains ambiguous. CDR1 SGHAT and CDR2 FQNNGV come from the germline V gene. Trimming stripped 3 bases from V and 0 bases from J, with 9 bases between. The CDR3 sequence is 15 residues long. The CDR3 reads CASSLGEYSNQPQHF. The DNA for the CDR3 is TGTGCCAGCAGCTTGGGAGAATATAGCAATCAGCCCCAGCATTTT.

The CDR3, as DNA: TGCGCCAGCAGCCTTGGGCGCCAAGAGACCCAGTACTTC. This codes for CASSLGRQETQYF. The chain joins TRBV4-1 to TRBJ2-5; D not resolved. The V gene's germline CDR1 is MGHRA and CDR2 YSYEKL. V lost 4 bases to trimming and J lost 1 base, with 7 bases between them. The CDR3 is 13 amino acids.

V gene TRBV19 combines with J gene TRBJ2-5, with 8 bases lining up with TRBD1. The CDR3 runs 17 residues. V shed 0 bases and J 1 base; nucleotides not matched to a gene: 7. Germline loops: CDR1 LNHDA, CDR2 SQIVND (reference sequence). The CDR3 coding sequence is TGTGCCAGTAGTATAGACTCCGGGACAGGTAGCCAAGAGACCCAGTACTTC. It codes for CASSIDSGTGSQETQYF.

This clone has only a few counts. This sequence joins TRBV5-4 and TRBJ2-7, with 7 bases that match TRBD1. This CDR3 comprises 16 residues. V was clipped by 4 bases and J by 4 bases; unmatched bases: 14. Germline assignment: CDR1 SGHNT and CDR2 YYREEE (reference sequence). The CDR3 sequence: CASSPRGSSGIYEQYF. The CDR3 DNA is TGTGCCAGCAGCCCCAGGGGGTCCTCGGGGATTTACGAGCAGTACTTC.

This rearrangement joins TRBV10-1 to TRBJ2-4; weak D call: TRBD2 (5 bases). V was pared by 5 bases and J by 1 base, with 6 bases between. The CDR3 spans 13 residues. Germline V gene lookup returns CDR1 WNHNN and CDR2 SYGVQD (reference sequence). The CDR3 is CASSCGAKNIQYF. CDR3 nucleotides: TGCGCCAGCAGTTGCGGGGCCAAAAACATTCAGTACTTC.

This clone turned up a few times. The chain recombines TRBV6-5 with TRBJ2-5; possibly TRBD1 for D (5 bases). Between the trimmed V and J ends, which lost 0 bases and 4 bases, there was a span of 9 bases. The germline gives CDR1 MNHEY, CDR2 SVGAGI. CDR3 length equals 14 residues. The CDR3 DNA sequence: TGTGCCAGCAGTTACTCAGGGGTCGGAGAGACCCAGTACTTC. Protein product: CASSYSGVGETQYF.